This T cell receptor (beta chain) was identified during a study of cytomegalovirus exposure and HLA in healthy donors. Findings and caveats of the study: Rates of TCR association differed by HLA locus in a later analysis, with DRB1 highest and HLA-C lowest. An analysis that was carried out later associated 15,000 to 20,000 TCR beta sequences with HLA alleles at 0.05 false discovery rate. While the bulk of TCR sequences proved rare, some public TCRs turned up in many donors. Common viral pathogens were later found to be apparently linked to several of the most significant clusters.

It was with 60 Vbeta and 13 Jbeta primers that the PCR ran. Measured with immunoSEQ multiplex PCR; TCRdb has only the in-frame clones, and not every one. The sample carries roughly 100,000 clones, approximately 71% recorded once. Looked up from germline, CDR1 is MDHEN and CDR2 is SYDVKM. The CDR3 totals 15 residues. The J segment lost 4 bases and the V segment lost 5 bases, leaving 10 bases of the junction unmatched. Of note for this clone: Its matching antigen is unknown.

The sample taken for sequencing was PBMCs. This chain uses TRBV28 with TRBJ1-2; 7 bases match TRBD1. The receptor was derived from a woman under 30 in good health and CMV-seropositive. The CDR3, as DNA: TGTGCCAGCAGTCCCCGAGACAGGGCTGCCTATGGCTACACCTTC. Translation: CASSPRDRAAYGYTF.